This T cell receptor (beta chain) was observed in a study of shared clonotypes between healthy human individuals. At the level of the study: Each donor's CD4 naive and CD4 memory cells filled three plates apiece, CD8 naive two, and CD8 memory one. Points from the study as a whole: Larger richness was generally estimated for naive than memory subsets.

This table comes from immunoSEQ multiplex PCR, and its TCRdb copy is limited to in-frame clones, with some not included. Of over a million clones in the sample, around 98.5% were seen once. CDR3 length: 15 amino acids. Germline CDR1 SGHRS, CDR2 YFSETQ. Deletions cut 4 bases from V and 2 bases from J, with 16 bases between. Turning to this clone: The target antigen is unknown.

Sequencing was done on a sample of naive CD4+ T cells sorted from blood. Sample subset: CD45RA+ positively selected. The source of this sequence is a man younger than 45 in good health. The rearrangement joins TRBV5-1 to TRBJ2-7, with D possibly TRBD2 on 5 matching bases. Here the CDR3 DNA reads TGCGCCAGCAGCCCGCGGGCGGTACCTACCTACGAGCAGTACTTC. It encodes CASSPRAVPTYEQYF.